Below are 13 T cell receptor beta chains sequenced from a single sample in a study of blood T cells in healthy people across ages (dated by TCRdb to the mid-2010s). Library preparation was by 5' RACE. Reads for this sample came from an Illumina HiSeq 2500. A second PCR of about 7 to 12 cycles was run with a J-beta primer mix and a sample-barcoded 5' primer. TCRdb reprocessed the public reads (quality trimming at Q25 with fastp, clone calling with MiXCR) and kept in-frame beta chains. CDR3 protein duplicates are merged, each entry listing the most common genes and DNA. The table for this sample lists 590,000 or so distinct CDR3 sequences; around 31% of them were counted only once. 15% to 18% of the sample is held by the ten biggest clonotypes. Sequencing used blood. Receptors originate from a woman older than 75 in good health.

This sequence joins TRBV7-2 and TRBJ2-2, with 7 nucleotides matching TRBD2. The CDR3 sequence is 15 residues long. Per the germline V gene, CDR1 is SGHTA and CDR2 is FQGNSA. J gave up 6 bases and V 1 base, and 5 bases lay outside the gene matches. CDR3 protein: CASSLGGGGAGELFF. The CDR3 bases are TGTGCCAGCAGCTTAGGGGGCGGGGGTGCCGGGGAGCTGTTTTTT.

This sequence joins TRBV11-2 and TRBJ2-1; TRBD2 aligns across 9 bases. The CDR3 totals 14 residues. Per the germline V gene, CDR1 is SGHAT and CDR2 is FQNNGV. With V trimmed by 5 bases and J by 6 bases, 5 bases remained unmatched. The CDR3 sequence: CASSLQTSGNEQFF. DNA for the CDR3: TGTGCCAGCAGCCTCCAGACTAGCGGCAATGAGCAGTTCTTC.

Worth noting for this clonotype: A read error may be the cause here, since a much bigger clone is one base away. The chain has TRBV9 and TRBJ2-5; 11 bases line up with TRBD2. Germline CDR1 SGDLS, CDR2 YYNGEE. This CDR3 is 18 amino acids long. V was pared by 4 bases and J by 5 bases, with 16 bases of the junction left unmatched. CDR3 amino acids: CASSPGDLAGGLRETQYF. In DNA form, the CDR3 reads TGTGCCAGCAGCCCAGGTGACCTAGCGGGGGGCCTAAGGGAGACCCAGTACTTC.

This clonotype was detected a few times. The chain uses TRBV30 and TRBJ1-5; perhaps TRBD1 as D (6 bases). The CDR3 is 15 amino acids. The germline CDR1 and CDR2 sequences are GTSNPN and SVGIG (reference sequence). V lost 0 bases, J lost 7 bases, and 16 bases lay in between. CDR3 nucleotides: TGTGCCTGGAGTGTAGGCGCAGGGGAGGGCCAGCCCCAGCATTTT. The encoded protein is CAWSVGAGEGQPQHF.

This clonotype was counted at least ten times. The chain employs TRBV6-4 and TRBJ1-1; tentatively, D is TRBD1 (5 bases). From germline, CDR1 is MRHNA and CDR2 SNTAGT. This CDR3 spans 13 amino acids. V was shortened by 3 bases and J by 4 bases, with 9 bases between the two germline ends. For the CDR3, the DNA is TGTGCCAGCAGTGAGGCAGGGAGCACTGAAGCTTTCTTT. This encodes CASSEAGSTEAFF.

A few counts support this clonotype. A much larger clonotype is one base distant, so this may be a read error. V gene TRBV7-6 combines with J gene TRBJ2-5; D possibly matches TRBD1 or TRBD2 (6 bases each). The germline V gene encodes CDR1 SGHVS and CDR2 FNYEAQ. Trimming left V 6 bases short and J 11 bases short, with 22 bases between. The CDR3 is made up of 14 amino acids. For the CDR3, the DNA is TGTGCCAGCAGTACTGGGGGGCCTTTCAATGAGCAGTACTTC. It specifies CASSTGGPFNEQYF.

This clonotype has a handful of counts. This sequence joins TRBV5-1 and TRBJ1-1; D remains unclear. Germline CDR1 reads SGHRS; CDR2 reads YFSETQ. This CDR3 spans 13 amino acids. V was clipped by 5 bases and J by 0 bases, with 8 bases between them. CDR3 amino acids: CASRGRMNTEAFF. CDR3 nucleotide sequence: TGCGCCAGCAGGGGTCGAATGAACACTGAAGCTTTCTTT.

V is TRBV15 and J is TRBJ1-5; possible D gene TRBD1, 5 bases. Trimming shortened V by 4 bases and J by 7 bases, and 14 bases separated the two germline ends. Germline V gives CDR1 LNHNV, CDR2 YYDKDF (reference sequence). The CDR3 contains 14 residues. DNA of the CDR3: TGTGCCACCAGCATGGCAGGCAGGGAGCAGCCCCAGCATTTT. It specifies CATSMAGREQPQHF.

The chain joins TRBV7-2 to TRBJ1-5; D ambiguous. Trimming pared 3 bases from V and 5 bases from J, leaving 14 bases between. The CDR3 length is 15 residues. CDR1 is SGHTA, CDR2 FQGNSA, per germline. CDR3 DNA sequence: TGTGCCAGCAGCTTGGATGGCGGGATACATCAGCCCCAGCATTTT. Protein: CASSLDGGIHQPQHF.

This clonotype was observed at least ten times. V gene TRBV4-1 combines with J gene TRBJ2-5; TRBD2 matches 13 bases. CDR1 is MGHRA and CDR2 is YSYEKL in the germline V gene. V was clipped by 1 base and J by 0 bases; unmatched bases: 5. The CDR3 has 18 amino acids. The DNA of the CDR3 is TGCGCCAGCAGCCAAGCTACCGGGACTAGCGGGAACCAAGAGACCCAGTACTTC. Its protein is CASSQATGTSGNQETQYF.

There are many counts of this clonotype. This chain joins TRBV6-2 or TRBV6-3 and TRBJ1-1; a possible D gene is TRBD1 (6 bases). Germline CDR1 and CDR2: MNHEY and SVGEGT. V lost 6 bases and J 2 bases, leaving 7 bases between the germline ends. The CDR3 runs 12 residues. The CDR3 protein is CASRDRNTEAFF. In DNA, the CDR3 is TGTGCCAGCAGGGACAGAAACACTGAAGCTTTCTTT.

This clonotype was counted at least ten times. A much more abundant neighbour one base away suggests this may be a read error. The chain employs TRBV20-1 and TRBJ2-5; D gene ambiguous. Germline-derived CDR1 and CDR2 are DFQATT and SNEGSKA (reference sequence). V was clipped by 3 bases and J by 2 bases, with 10 bases between them. CDR3 length: 13 residues. The CDR3 nucleotides read TGCAGTGCTAGGGGTTCGGGTCAAGAGACCCAGTACTTC. The encoded protein is CSARGSGQETQYF.

J is TRBJ1-6 and V is TRBV4-1; D unclear. The germline gives CDR1 MGHRA, CDR2 YSYEKL. Trimming took 2 bases from V and 7 from J, leaving 6 bases between them. The CDR3 covers 13 residues. Here the CDR3 reads CASSQLQNSPLHF. The CDR3 DNA is TGCGCCAGCAGCCAACTCCAGAATTCACCCCTCCACTTT.